These 17 T cell receptor beta chains came from one sample sequenced in a study of T cell repertoires in cytomegalovirus infection. One entry per CDR3 protein results from TCRdb running MiXCR on the reads. The sample records about 230,000 distinct CDR3 sequences, approximately 22% being singletons. Sequences were obtained from CD8+ T cells from PBMCs. The receptors stem from a human donor in good health (CMV status not recorded). Some clones in this sample may be carry-over from other donors' samples.

The chain joins TRBV15 to TRBJ2-1, with a tentative D call TRBD1 (6 bases). Germline values: CDR1 LNHNV, CDR2 YYDKDF (reference sequence). V was pared by 5 bases and J by 4 bases, with 15 bases between. The CDR3 has 15 amino acids. In DNA, the CDR3 is TGTGCCACCAGCCGGTCTAGGACAGCTTACAATGAGCAGTTCTTC. Encoded protein: CATSRSRTAYNEQFF.

The V call is TRBV29-1, the J call TRBJ2-1; D unresolved. The germline gives CDR1 SQVTM, CDR2 ANQGSEA. Trimming pared 1 base from V and 6 bases from J, leaving 4 bases between. This CDR3 contains 11 residues. CDR3 nucleotide sequence: TGCAGCGTTGAAGGGCCCAATGAGCAGTTCTTC. It yields the protein CSVEGPNEQFF.

The rearrangement links TRBV7-9 to TRBJ2-1; either TRBD1 or TRBD2 may supply D (6 bases each). The CDR3 is made up of 16 amino acids. V lost 3 bases to trimming and J lost 2 bases, with 14 bases between them. Germline V gene lookup returns CDR1 SEHNR and CDR2 FQNEAQ (reference sequence). In nucleotides, the CDR3 is TGTGCCAGCAGCTTTGCAGGGGAGGACCCCTACAATGAGCAGTTCTTC. It codes for CASSFAGEDPYNEQFF.

This clonotype has a handful of counts. The J gene is TRBJ2-7, the V gene TRBV11-1; 7 bases fit TRBD1. CDR3 size: 13 residues. V dropped 5 bases and J dropped 9; count of bases not matched to a gene: 10. CDR1 is SGHAT, CDR2 FQDESV, per germline (reference sequence). CDR3 sequence (DNA): TGTGCCAGCAGCCCCTTGACAGGGTTCGGGCAGTACTTC. Its translation is CASSPLTGFGQYF.

A single count supports this clonotype. The chain combines TRBV2 with TRBJ2-7, with a weak D call TRBD1 (6 bases). V was shortened by 4 bases and J by 0 bases, with 19 bases between the two germline ends. Germline values: CDR1 SNHLY, CDR2 FYNNEI. The CDR3 is 17 residues long. The CDR3 DNA follows: TGTGCCAGCAGTGTAAGGCCAGGGGAGTCAAGCTCCTACGAGCAGTACTTC. Translated, it gives CASSVRPGESSSYEQYF.

The table lists this clonotype with a few counts. J is TRBJ2-7 and V is TRBV28; D is undetermined. The CDR3 runs to 13 residues. Germline CDR1 and CDR2: MDHEN and SYDVKM. V gave up 5 bases and J gave up 0 bases, with 8 bases separating them. CDR3 DNA sequence: TGTGCCAGCAGTGAAAATCACTCCTACGAGCAGTACTTC. Protein product: CASSENHSYEQYF.

The J gene is TRBJ2-7, the V gene TRBV6-2 or TRBV6-3; weak D call: TRBD1 (6 bases). Trimming removed 5 bases from V and 2 bases from J, with 16 bases in between. Germline assignment: CDR1 MNHEY and CDR2 SVGEGT. CDR3 length: 15 residues. Here the CDR3 DNA reads TGTGCCAGCAGTCCGGGACACCCAAGGACCTACGAGCAGTACTTC. As protein: CASSPGHPRTYEQYF.

The V gene is TRBV28, the J gene TRBJ2-7; D possibly corresponds to TRBD2 (6 bases). The CDR3 runs to 14 residues. V lost 6 bases to trimming and J lost 5 bases, with 17 bases between them. Germline-derived CDR1 and CDR2 are MDHEN and SYDVKM. The CDR3 DNA sequence: TGTGCCAGCAGCTCTCGCCGGCAGCGGGACGAGCAGTACTTC. Residues: CASSSRRQRDEQYF.

This clonotype was detected only once. The V call is TRBV28, the J call TRBJ1-5; D is unresolved. Trimming pared 7 bases from V and 2 bases from J, leaving 6 bases between. The CDR3 length is 12 residues. CDR1 MDHEN and CDR2 SYDVKM come from the germline V gene. Here the CDR3 reads CASKIGNQPQHF. The CDR3 bases are TGTGCCAGCAAGATTGGCAATCAGCCCCAGCATTTT.

This clonotype was detected ten times or more. As DNA, the CDR3 is TGTGCCAGCAGTTACTCCCTGACTTCCAGCACTGAAGCTTTCTTT. Translating it yields CASSYSLTSSTEAFF. The genes are TRBV6-5 and TRBJ1-1, with unresolved D. The V end was cut by 0 bases, the J end by 4 bases, with 12 bases between. CDR1 and CDR2 (germline): MNHEY, SVGAGI. The CDR3 is 15 residues long.

This clonotype was counted at least ten times. The V call is TRBV6-5, the J call TRBJ2-7; weak D call: TRBD2 (6 bases). The CDR3 is 13 amino acids. The germline V gene has CDR1 MNHEY and CDR2 SVGAGI. V lost 5 bases to trimming and J lost 6 bases, with 14 bases between them. The CDR3 region has the DNA TGTGCCAGCAGTATGGGCCGCGGGGTCGAGCAGTACTTC. Amino acid sequence: CASSMGRGVEQYF.

The rearrangement joins TRBV2 to TRBJ1-2; no firm D call. The CDR3 is 8 residues long. The V and J ends lost 6 bases and 8 bases respectively, with 1 base between them. CDR1 and CDR2 from the germline V gene are SNHLY and FYNNEI. CDR3 DNA: TGTGCCAGCAGGGGCTACACCTTC. As protein: CASRGYTF. The complete variable domain, with remaining parts taken from reference TRBV2 and TRBJ1-2, reads EPEVTQTPSHQVTQMGQEVILRCVPISNHLYFYWYRQILGQKVEFLVSFYNNEISEKSEIFDDQFSVERPDGSNFTLKIRSTKLEDSAMYFCASRGYTFGSGTRLTVV.

This clonotype turned up a few times. The chain is built from TRBV25-1 and TRBJ2-7; 7 bases line up with TRBD1. The CDR3 runs to 16 residues. J was trimmed by 4 bases and V by 2 bases; bases with no gene match: 11. Germline lookup yields CDR1 MGHDK and CDR2 SYGVNS. The CDR3 DNA follows: TGTGCCAGCAGTGAACTTACGGTAGGGGGCTATTACGAGCAGTACTTC. The encoded protein is CASSELTVGGYYEQYF.

In regard to this clonotype: A much more abundant neighbour one base away suggests this may be a read error. The chain employs TRBV20-1 and TRBJ2-3; the match to TRBD2 covers 12 bases. With V trimmed by 2 bases and J by 4 bases, 4 bases remained unmatched. Looked up from germline, CDR1 is DFQATT and CDR2 is SNEGSKA (reference sequence). The CDR3 extends over 15 amino acids. The CDR3 is CSARKLAGGADTQYF. DNA for the CDR3: TGCAGTGCTAGAAAGCTAGCGGGGGGGGCAGATACGCAGTATTTT.

In its sample, this clonotype was seen many times. This chain connects TRBV11-2 to TRBJ1-4, with TRBD1 as a possible D gene (5 bases). V was trimmed by 5 bases and J by 13 bases, leaving 14 bases between them. CDR3 size: 12 residues. Looked up from germline, CDR1 is SGHAT and CDR2 is FQNNGV. CDR3 sequence reads: CASSRWGDRLFF. The CDR3 nucleotides are TGTGCCAGCAGCCGATGGGGGGATCGACTGTTTTTT.

The genes are TRBV4-1 and TRBJ2-1, with 7 positions matching TRBD2. This CDR3 has 12 residues. Unmatched junction bases numbered 6, after V lost 4 bases and J lost 12 bases. Germline CDR1 and CDR2: MGHRA and YSYEKL. The CDR3 DNA reads as TGCGCCAGCAGCCCCCGGGGGGATGGGCAGTTCTTC. Its protein is CASSPRGDGQFF.

This clonotype was observed at least ten times. This chain links TRBV6-2 or TRBV6-3 with TRBJ1-1, with no clear D. This CDR3 spans 13 amino acids. Germline V gene sequence: CDR1 MNHEY, CDR2 SVGEGT. Trimming removed 2 bases at V and 1 base at J, with 5 bases between. CDR3 protein: CASSYTTNTEAFF. The CDR3 DNA sequence: TGTGCCAGCAGTTACACGACGAACACTGAAGCTTTCTTT.